This entry features one T cell receptor (beta chain) sequence. Its antigen is unknown. This entry is derived from a study of cytomegalovirus exposure and HLA in healthy donors. Study at large: Earlier sequencing of about 200 million T cells yielded 100 million to 120 million unique TCR beta sequences. Study-level results: What was likely a sequencing artifact was a cluster of highly shared sequence variants. Immune exposure was documented only through CMV serostatus. A later analysis associated 15,000 to 20,000 TCR beta sequences with HLA alleles at a 0.05 false discovery rate.

This CDR3 spans 12 amino acids. The germline CDR1 and CDR2 sequences are SNHLY and FYNNEI. The ends were cut back, 5 bases at V and 11 bases at J, with 13 bases in the middle. With 60 Vbeta and 13 Jbeta primers, the PCR was carried out. Sequenced by immunoSEQ multiplex PCR; TCRdb stores in-frame clones only, minus some. The sample records 200,000 to 250,000 clones, roughly 79% being singletons. The genes are TRBV2 and TRBJ1-5; D is ambiguous. The source is a woman aged 35 to 49 in good health and CMV-seronegative. The sample was PBMCs. The CDR3 bases are TGTGCCAGCAGTACTATTCCCGGGACCCAGCATTTT. The encoded protein is CASSTIPGTQHF.